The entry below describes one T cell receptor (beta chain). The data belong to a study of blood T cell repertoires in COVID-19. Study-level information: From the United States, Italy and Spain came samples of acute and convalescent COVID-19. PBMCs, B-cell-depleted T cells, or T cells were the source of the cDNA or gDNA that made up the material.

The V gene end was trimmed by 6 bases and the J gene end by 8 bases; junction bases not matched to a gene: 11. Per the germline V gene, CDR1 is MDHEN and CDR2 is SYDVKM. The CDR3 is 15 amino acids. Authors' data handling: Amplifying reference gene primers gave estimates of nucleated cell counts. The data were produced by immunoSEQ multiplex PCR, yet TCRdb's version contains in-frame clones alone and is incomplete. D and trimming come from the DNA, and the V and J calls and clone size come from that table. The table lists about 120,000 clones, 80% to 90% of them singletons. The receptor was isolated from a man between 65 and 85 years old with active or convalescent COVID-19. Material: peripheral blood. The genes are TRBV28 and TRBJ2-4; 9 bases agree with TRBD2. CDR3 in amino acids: CASSPPYSGRDIQYF. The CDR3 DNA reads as TGTGCCAGCAGCCCTCCGTATAGCGGGAGAGACATTCAGTACTTC.